The T cell receptor (beta chain) under discussion was sequenced for a study of T cell repertoires in cytomegalovirus infection. As for the study in general: Public TCR beta signatures were indicative of both CMV infection and a matching HLA type. Overall study findings and caveats: CMV-specific TCR beta clonotypes restricted by HLA-C dominated the ex vivo response. Individuals carrying CMV plus the relevant HLA were identified by cumulative frequency of public TCR beta families.

V was cut by 1 base and J by 5 bases, with 8 bases left in between. Germline loops: CDR1 SGHTA, CDR2 FQGNSA. The CDR3 contains 13 residues. The sample holds many counts of this clonotype. The antigen remains unidentified. From the reads, TCRdb called clonotypes with MiXCR, one entry per CDR3 protein. The table records about 97,000 distinct CDR3 sequences, 16% of them present only once. The chain employs TRBV7-2 and TRBJ2-5, with D unresolved. Specimen: PBMCs. This receptor was taken from a human donor in good health (CMV status not recorded). Some clones in this sample may be carry-over from other donors' samples. The CDR3 region is CASSLDVMETQYF. CDR3 nucleotide sequence: TGTGCCAGCAGCTTAGATGTCATGGAGACCCAGTACTTC.